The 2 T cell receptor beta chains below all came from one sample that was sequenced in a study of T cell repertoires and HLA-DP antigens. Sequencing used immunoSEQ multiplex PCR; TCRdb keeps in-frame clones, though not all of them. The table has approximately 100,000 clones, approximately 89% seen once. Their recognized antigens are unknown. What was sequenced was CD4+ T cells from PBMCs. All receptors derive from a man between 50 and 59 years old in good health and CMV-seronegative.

Written as DNA, the CDR3 is TGCGCCAGCAGCCAAGAGCGTCCGGGAATTTATGGCTACACCTTC. Its translation is CASSQERPGIYGYTF. The V call is TRBV4-3, the J call TRBJ1-2; D is unclear. Trimming shortened V by 0 bases and J by 5 bases, and 13 bases separated the two germline ends. Germline-derived CDR1 and CDR2 are LGHNA and YSLEER. This CDR3 comprises 15 residues.

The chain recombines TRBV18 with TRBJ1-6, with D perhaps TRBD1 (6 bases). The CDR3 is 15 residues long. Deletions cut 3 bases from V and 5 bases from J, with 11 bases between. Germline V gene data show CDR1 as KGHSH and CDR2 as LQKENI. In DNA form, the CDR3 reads TGTGCCAGCTCACCGACCGGGACAAATAATTCACCCCTCCACTTT. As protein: CASSPTGTNNSPLHF.